The rows below give T cell receptor beta chains drawn from one sample of a study of identical twins. One entry per CDR3 protein, called by TCRdb with MiXCR from the 5' RACE reads. The data show 450,000 or so distinct CDR3 sequences, about 14% seen once. The sample was also reused in another study, on yellow fever vaccine responses in identical twins.

Sequencing input: CD4+ T cells sorted from blood. These receptors all stem from a woman in her late teens or twenties in good health. Both conserved end residues are part of each CDR3. Each record gives: J gene, clone size, V gene, CDR3 length, D gene, CDR3 protein, CDR3 DNA. A D gene is named only where the DNA matches it firmly. Rows may omit the clone size; those that give it use once, few, many or a size class.

>TRBJ2-7|NA|TRBV5-1|14|NA
CASSLDPGPYEQYF
TGCGCCAGCAGCTTGGATCCGGGCCCCTACGAGCAGTACTTC
>TRBJ2-3|few|TRBV11-2|15|NA
CASSLDGESTDTQYF
TGTGCCAGCAGCTTAGATGGGGAGAGCACAGATACGCAGTATTTT
>TRBJ2-5|many|TRBV18|15|NA
CASSPLGDQKETQYF
TGTGCCAGCTCACCACTTGGGGATCAAAAAGAGACCCAGTACTTC
>TRBJ2-1|NA|TRBV6-4|11|NA
CASRGRQEQFF
TGCGCCAGCAGGGGTAGACAAGAGCAGTTCTTC
>TRBJ2-3|NA|TRBV5-1|14|TRBD1
CASSSTGWADTQYF
TGCGCCAGCAGCTCGACAGGGTGGGCAGATACGCAGTATTTT
>TRBJ2-5|NA|TRBV6-2/TRBV6-3|13|TRBD2
CASITAGDFGGYF
TGTGCCAGCATCACGGCGGGAGATTTTGGAGGGTACTTC
>TRBJ2-7|NA|TRBV29-1|14|TRBD1
CSVVGTGKGDEQYF
TGCAGCGTTGTAGGGACAGGGAAAGGGGACGAGCAGTACTTC
>TRBJ2-3|NA|TRBV15|16|NA
CATSRDLAQFTDTQYF
TGTGCCACCAGCAGAGACTTAGCGCAATTCACAGATACGCAGTATTTT
>TRBJ2-3|few|TRBV20-1|15|NA
CSARDPGTATDTQYF
TGCAGTGCTAGAGATCCCGGGACGGCCACAGATACGCAGTATTTT
>TRBJ2-7|many|TRBV29-1|13|NA
CSVGIGTSYEQYF
TGCAGCGTTGGTATAGGGACCTCCTACGAGCAGTACTTC
>TRBJ2-2|few|TRBV7-7|17|TRBD1
CASSSRPGGISTGELFF
TGTGCTAGCAGCTCTAGACCAGGGGGCATTAGCACCGGGGAGCTGTTTTTT
>TRBJ2-5|few|TRBV5-1|16|NA
CASSLDSAAVQETQYF
TGCGCCAGCAGCTTGGATAGTGCGGCAGTCCAAGAGACCCAGTACTTC
>TRBJ2-7|NA|TRBV20-1|14|TRBD2
CSAPTGTNTYEQYF
TGCAGTGCTCCTACCGGGACTAATACCTACGAGCAGTACTTC
>TRBJ1-6|few|TRBV9|14|NA
CASSVESGYSPLHF
TGTGCCAGCAGCGTAGAATCGGGATATTCACCCCTCCACTTT
>TRBJ2-1|NA|TRBV20-1|13|TRBD2
CSVRVAGVNEQFF
TGCAGTGTCAGGGTAGCGGGAGTCAATGAGCAGTTCTTC
>TRBJ2-3|NA|TRBV15|16|TRBD2
CATSRASGGPSDTQYF
TGTGCCACCAGCAGGGCCTCGGGGGGGCCATCAGATACGCAGTATTTT
>TRBJ2-7|NA|TRBV7-2|11|NA
CASSLVQLQYF
TGTGCCAGCAGCTTGGTGCAGTTACAGTACTTC
>TRBJ1-3|many|TRBV12-3/TRBV12-4|15|NA
CASSRSGNSGNTIYF
TGTGCCAGCAGCCGTTCAGGGAATTCTGGAAACACCATATATTTT
>TRBJ2-2|many|TRBV11-1|12|NA
CASSANTGELFF
TGTGCCAGCAGCGCTAACACCGGGGAGCTGTTTTTT
>TRBJ2-1|NA|TRBV6-1|15|TRBD1
CASSDWGTGDNEQFF
TGTGCCAGCAGCGATTGGGGGACAGGAGACAATGAGCAGTTCTTC
>TRBJ2-1|few|TRBV20-1|13|NA
CSASRQLRGEQFF
TGCAGTGCTAGTAGACAGTTACGCGGTGAGCAGTTCTTC
>TRBJ2-1|few|TRBV29-1|15|TRBD1
CSVKSGTGSYNEQFF
TGCAGCGTTAAGTCCGGGACAGGCTCCTACAATGAGCAGTTCTTC
>TRBJ1-1|few|TRBV15|15|NA
CATSREPRGNTEAFF
TGTGCCACCAGCAGAGAGCCGAGGGGTAACACTGAAGCTTTCTTT
>TRBJ2-1|few|TRBV4-3|17|NA
CASSPARGGGPYNEQFF
TGCGCCAGCAGCCCAGCGCGAGGCGGCGGACCTTACAATGAGCAGTTCTTC
>TRBJ2-6|few|TRBV2|16|NA
CASMGRATSGANVLTF
TGTGCCAGCATGGGCAGGGCAACCTCTGGGGCCAACGTCCTGACTTTC
>TRBJ2-3|once|TRBV20-1|14|NA
CSARGYWNTDTQYF
TGCAGTGCTAGAGGATACTGGAACACAGATACGCAGTATTTT
>TRBJ2-7|NA|TRBV6-5|16|TRBD2
CASSYSKGLASYEQYF
TGTGCCAGCAGTTACTCGAAGGGACTAGCGTCCTACGAGCAGTACTTC
>TRBJ2-3|few|TRBV28|14|NA
CASSGASSTDTQYF
TGTGCCAGCAGTGGGGCCAGTAGCACAGATACGCAGTATTTT